The 26 T cell receptor beta chains below come from one sample, sequenced in a study of T cells in Graves' hyperthyroidism and ophthalmopathy. Regions amplified from RNA transcripts were the TCR beta CDR3 regions. The HTBI primer set was used in a first-round RT-PCR of the TCR CDR3. TCRdb used MiXCR to reprocess the multiplex PCR reads, holding one entry per CDR3 protein. The data contain about 480,000 distinct CDR3 sequences, 13% to 15% of them singletons. Sequenced material: blood. The origin of the receptors is a woman aged 18-29 years with Graves' hyperthyroidism.

This clonotype was observed many times. The gene calls are TRBV11-2 and TRBJ2-4, with TRBD1 matching 8 bases. The CDR3 loop spans 14 amino acids. The V and J ends lost 5 bases and 4 bases, in that order; junction bases with no gene match: 4. Germline V CDR1 and CDR2: SGHAT, FQNNGV. This CDR3 reads CASSRQGPKNIQYF. The CDR3 DNA reads as TGTGCCAGCAGCCGACAGGGGCCGAAAAACATTCAGTACTTC. The full variable domain, in which reference TRBV11-2 and TRBJ2-4 provide the parts outside the CDR3, is EAGVAQSPRYKIIEKRQSVAFWCNPISGHATLYWYQQILGQGPKLLIQFQNNGVVDDSQLPKDRFSAERLKGVDSTLKIQPAKLEDSAVYLCASSRQGPKNIQYFGAGTRLSVL.

This clonotype was detected ten times or more. The V gene is TRBV2, the J gene TRBJ2-3; no clear D. Trimming shortened V by 7 bases and J by 3 bases, and 11 bases separated the two germline ends. CDR1 SNHLY and CDR2 FYNNEI come from the germline V gene. This CDR3 contains 13 residues. CDR3 sequence: CASTRLGTDTQYF. The CDR3, as DNA: TGTGCCAGCACGAGGTTGGGAACAGATACGCAGTATTTT.

Only a few counts were recorded for this clonotype. One end of the junction fails to match germline, which may point to a read error. CDR3 coding DNA: TGCAGCGTTGGGTCGGTGTTGGCAGGGGATGAATTAGGCTACATCTTC. It translates to CSVGSVLAGDELGYIF. The rearrangement uses TRBV29-1 and TRBJ1-2; D perhaps matches TRBD1 (6 bases). CDR1 and CDR2 from the germline V gene are SQVTM and ANQGSEA. CDR3 length equals 16 residues.

In this sample, this clonotype turned up a few times. The CDR3 coding sequence is TGTGCCAGCAGTTACCTATTTACAGGCCGGTTAATCACCGGGGAGCTGTTTTTT. It specifies CASSYLFTGRLITGELFF. The V and J genes are TRBV6-2 or TRBV6-3 and TRBJ2-2; possibly TRBD1 for D (5 bases). Germline CDR1 MNHEY, CDR2 SVGEGT. V was shortened by 2 bases and J by 4 bases, with 20 bases between the two germline ends. The CDR3 is made up of 18 amino acids.

The V call is TRBV5-5, the J call TRBJ1-6; no clear D. In germline, CDR1 is SGHKS, CDR2 YYEKEE (reference sequence). This CDR3 region has 15 residues. The germline V and J ends were trimmed by 0 bases and 6 bases, with 10 bases remaining between them. The CDR3 sequence: CASSLALTANSPLHF. Written as DNA, the CDR3 is TGTGCCAGCAGCTTGGCCTTGACGGCTAATTCACCCCTCCACTTT.

This clonotype came up many times. CDR3 protein: CASSQQAGATYEQYF. The CDR3, as DNA: TGTGCCAGCAGCCAACAAGCGGGGGCTACCTACGAGCAGTACTTC. The chain links TRBV3-1 to TRBJ2-7; TRBD2 aligns across 8 bases. Germline V gives CDR1 LGHDT, CDR2 YNNKEL (reference sequence). This CDR3 is built from 15 residues. V trimming: 2 bases; J trimming: 2 bases; junction bases outside the gene matches: 5.

On this clonotype: At one boundary the junction diverges from the germline segment, which might be a read error. The chain has TRBV20-1 and TRBJ2-1; a possible D gene is TRBD2 (6 bases). The germline CDR1 and CDR2 sequences are DFQATT and SNEGSKA (reference sequence). CDR3 length equals 16 residues. The CDR3 nucleotides are TGCAATGCTACTGACGCACTAGCTCATATTTACAATGAGCAGTTCTTC. This codes for CNATDALAHIYNEQFF.

This clonotype came up many times. The genes are TRBV5-5 and TRBJ2-2; 11 bases line up with TRBD2. The length of the CDR3 is 18 residues. V lost 4 bases to trimming and J lost 4 bases; unmatched junction nucleotides: 12. Germline loops: CDR1 SGHKS, CDR2 YYEKEE (reference sequence). This CDR3 is CASSPRLTSGSATGELFF. The CDR3 bases are TGTGCCAGCAGCCCCCGCCTTACTAGCGGGAGTGCCACCGGGGAGCTGTTTTTT.

Ten or more counts support this clonotype. The V and J genes are TRBV11-3 and TRBJ1-2, with D perhaps TRBD1 (5 bases). CDR3 length equals 14 residues. The V end was cut by 4 bases, the J end by 5 bases, with 14 bases between. Per the germline V gene, CDR1 is SGHNT and CDR2 is YENEEA. DNA of the CDR3: TGTGCCAGCAGCTCCCCGGGACTCCCGTATGGCTACACCTTC. Amino acids: CASSSPGLPYGYTF.

A few counts support this clonotype. The genes are TRBV5-1 and TRBJ2-1; 12 bases agree with TRBD2. The CDR3 runs 15 residues. Looked up from germline, CDR1 is SGHRS and CDR2 is YFSETQ. V trimming: 4 bases; J trimming: 6 bases; junction bases outside the gene matches: 5. Here the CDR3 DNA reads TGCGCCAGCAGCGCACGACTAGCGGGAGCCAATGAGCAGTTCTTC. It encodes CASSARLAGANEQFF.

This clonotype was seen repeatedly, ten times or more. J is TRBJ2-1 and V is TRBV7-8, with a weak D call TRBD2 (5 bases). The ends were cut back, 4 bases at V and 0 bases at J, with 13 bases in the middle. CDR3 length equals 16 residues. Germline assignment: CDR1 SGHVS and CDR2 FQNEAQ. The CDR3 reads CASSSESGSSYNEQFF. DNA for the CDR3: TGTGCCAGCAGCTCCGAGAGTGGGAGCTCCTACAATGAGCAGTTCTTC.

At least ten counts were recorded for this clonotype. This chain joins TRBV14 and TRBJ2-3; TRBD2 might be the D (5 bases). CDR1 SGHDN and CDR2 FVKESK come from the germline V gene. The CDR3 loop spans 13 amino acids. Trimming cost V 5 bases and J 2 bases, with 8 bases left between them. This CDR3 reads CASSAGLTDTQYF. CDR3 coding DNA: TGTGCCAGCAGCGCGGGCCTCACAGATACGCAGTATTTT.

This clonotype was observed many times. The CDR3 reads CASSQEFRTETITPNTEAFF. The DNA of the CDR3 is TGTGCCAGCAGCCAAGAATTTAGGACAGAGACCATCACCCCGAACACTGAAGCTTTCTTT. The genes are TRBV3-1 and TRBJ1-1, with a tentative D call TRBD1 (6 bases). With 0 bases removed from V and 1 base from J, the gap between germline ends came to 24 bases. There are 20 residues in the CDR3. CDR1 LGHDT and CDR2 YNNKEL come from the germline V gene (reference sequence).

V is TRBV6-2 or TRBV6-3 and J is TRBJ2-6, with D maybe TRBD2 (5 bases). The V end was cut by 4 bases, the J end by 0 bases, with 19 bases between. The germline V gene has CDR1 MNHEY and CDR2 SVGEGT. This CDR3 is 19 amino acids long. CDR3 amino acids: CASSFHTATTRSGANVLTF. The CDR3 DNA reads TGTGCCAGCAGTTTCCACACAGCGACTACTCGCTCTGGGGCCAACGTCCTGACTTTC.

This clonotype was seen many times. The chain links TRBV27 to TRBJ1-1, with D tentatively TRBD1 (6 bases). Looked up from germline, CDR1 is MNHEY and CDR2 is SMNVEV (reference sequence). The CDR3 length is 14 residues. Trimming removed 5 bases from V and 1 base from J, with 11 bases in between. The CDR3 region is CASSPGGGNTEAFF. For the CDR3, the DNA is TGTGCCAGCAGTCCTGGGGGCGGGAACACTGAAGCTTTCTTT.

This clonotype appeared many times. The J gene is TRBJ2-3, the V gene TRBV12-3 or TRBV12-4; possible D gene TRBD1, 6 bases. V lost 4 bases and J lost 2, with 13 bases in between. The CDR3 is 15 amino acids. Here the CDR3 reads CASSSTGLNTDTQYF. The DNA of the CDR3 is TGTGCCAGCAGTTCTACAGGGTTAAACACAGATACGCAGTATTTT.

This clonotype was seen at least ten times. This chain joins TRBV10-3 and TRBJ2-5; TRBD1 matches at 7 bases. The germline V gene has CDR1 ENHRY and CDR2 SYGVKD. V dropped 10 bases and J dropped 5; count of bases not matched to a gene: 7. The CDR3 has 12 amino acids. This CDR3 is CATEDRVETQYF. CDR3 coding DNA: TGTGCCACCGAAGACAGGGTTGAGACCCAGTACTTC.

At least ten counts were recorded for this clonotype. The chain employs TRBV7-6 and TRBJ2-3, with 9 bases identical to TRBD2. From germline, CDR1 is SGHVS and CDR2 FNYEAQ. The CDR3 spans 15 residues. The V gene end was trimmed by 1 base and the J gene end by 6 bases; junction bases not matched to a gene: 5. The CDR3, as DNA: TGTGCCAGCAGCTTAGGGGGACTAGCTGCCGATACGCAGTATTTT. It yields the protein CASSLGGLAADTQYF.

This clonotype showed up many times. J is TRBJ1-1 and V is TRBV20-1, with D maybe TRBD1 (5 bases). Germline lookup yields CDR1 DFQATT and CDR2 SNEGSKA (reference sequence). CDR3 size: 11 residues. DNA of the CDR3: TGCAGGGCCAGGGAGAACACTGAAGCTTTCTTT. Residues: CRARENTEAFF.

This clonotype was observed a handful of times. The rearrangement links TRBV25-1 to TRBJ1-1, with no clear D. This CDR3 is 9 amino acids long. In germline, CDR1 is MGHDK, CDR2 SYGVNS. V lost 4 bases and J 10 bases, leaving 4 bases between the germline ends. DNA of the CDR3: TGTGCCAGCAGTGTTAGAGCTTTCTTT. Residues: CASSVRAFF.

This clonotype was recorded many times. The chain joins TRBV5-6 to TRBJ2-3, with 9 bases that match TRBD2. The germline gives CDR1 SGHDT, CDR2 YYEEEE. V gave up 6 bases and J gave up 6 bases; unmatched junction bases: 17. The CDR3 loop spans 17 amino acids. The DNA for the CDR3 is TGTGCCAGCACCCTACTAGTGGCGGGAGGGCCATACGATACGCAGTATTTT. Its protein product is CASTLLVAGGPYDTQYF.

The rearrangement uses TRBV19 and TRBJ1-1, with D possibly being TRBD1 (6 bases). Germline lookup yields CDR1 LNHDA and CDR2 SQIVND (reference sequence). There are 15 residues in the CDR3. Trimming stripped 0 bases from V and 6 bases from J, with 14 bases between. The CDR3 loop reads CASSIEPGTRPEAFF. In nucleotides, the CDR3 is TGTGCCAGTAGTATAGAGCCAGGGACACGGCCTGAAGCTTTCTTT.

This clonotype was picked up many times. The chain joins TRBV11-2 to TRBJ1-5; D gene uncertain. The CDR3 runs to 15 residues. CDR1 and CDR2 from the germline V gene are SGHAT and FQNNGV. The V end was cut by 1 base, the J end by 2 bases, with 9 bases between. The CDR3 nucleotides are TGTGCCAGCAGCTTAGGTCTTTTCGGCAATCAGCCCCAGCATTTT. It translates to CASSLGLFGNQPQHF.

The genes are TRBV19 and TRBJ1-1; no clear D. This CDR3 region has 13 residues. CDR1 is LNHDA, CDR2 SQIVND, per germline (reference sequence). Trimming cost V 3 bases and J 1 base, with 6 bases left between them. CDR3 coding DNA: TGTGCCAGTAGTATTATAGAGAACACTGAAGCTTTCTTT. It encodes CASSIIENTEAFF.

This clonotype came up many times. V gene TRBV29-1 combines with J gene TRBJ2-1; 8 bases fit TRBD1. The J segment lost 7 bases and the V segment lost 2 bases, leaving 10 bases of the junction unmatched. CDR3 length: 15 amino acids. Germline loops: CDR1 SQVTM, CDR2 ANQGSEA. The CDR3 loop reads CSVEPEDREGNEQFF. As DNA, the CDR3 is TGCAGCGTTGAACCGGAGGACAGGGAAGGAAATGAGCAGTTCTTC.

This clonotype was detected ten times or more. The chain carries TRBV20-1 and TRBJ1-2; D is uncertain. Trimming cost V 3 bases and J 4 bases, with 9 bases left between them. The CDR3 totals 12 residues. CDR1 DFQATT and CDR2 SNEGSKA come from the germline V gene (reference sequence). DNA for the CDR3: TGCAGTGCTAGCCGGCGGATCTATGGCTACACCTTC. Its protein is CSASRRIYGYTF.